This T cell receptor beta chain was obtained from a study of T cells expressing NK-cell markers. Germline values: CDR1 MNHEY, CDR2 SMNVEV (reference sequence). This CDR3 spans 15 amino acids. TCRdb re-called the 5' RACE reads, yielding one record per CDR3 amino acid sequence without DNA. The sample includes 400,000 or so distinct CDR3 sequences. This chain connects TRBV27 to TRBJ2-5; TCRdb calls TRBD2, which cannot be checked without DNA. The TCR originated in a woman between 45 and 60 years old in good health. The sample comprised blood T cells: a sorted CD56 or NKG2C T cell subset, CD4+ or CD8+ T cells, or bulk PBMC T cells (not recorded which). The CDR3: CASSLGRVGAETQYF.